Listed here is a single TCR beta chain. The data were taken from a study of neurological immune-mediated disorders. Trimming took 5 bases from V and 10 from J; bases not matched to a gene: 12. There are 15 residues in the CDR3. Germline loops: CDR1 LNHNV, CDR2 YYDKDF (reference sequence). TCRdb called the 5' RACE reads again in MiXCR, with one record for every CDR3 protein. The sample carries 33,000 or so distinct CDR3 sequences, roughly 7% recorded once. The clonotype originates from a woman in her thirties or forties in good health. The chain is built from TRBV15 and TRBJ2-2, with 8 positions matching TRBD2. Sequenced sample: PBMCs. CDR3 region: CATSGDRGGHKELFF. For the CDR3, the DNA is TGTGCCACCAGCGGGGACCGGGGGGGCCACAAGGAGCTGTTTTTT.